A selection of T cell receptor beta chains follows, all from one sample in a study of blood T cell repertoires in COVID-19. TCRdb's copy holds only in-frame clones and misses some; the assay was immunoSEQ multiplex PCR. In the table there are about 74,000 clones, over 85% of which are singletons. Sequencing used peripheral blood. These receptors were obtained from a man aged 45-65 years with acute or convalescent COVID-19. The CDR3 runs from the conserved cysteine through the conserved F or W. A D gene is named only where the DNA matches it firmly. Rows may omit the clone size; those that give it use once, few, many or a size class.

CDR3 protein: CASSPGLAGYNEQFF
CDR3 DNA: TGTGCCAGCAGCCCCGGACTAGCGGGTTACAATGAGCAGTTCTTC
V gene: TRBV5-5
D gene: TRBD2
clone size: .
J gene: TRBJ2-1

CDR3 protein: CSASSIHSSTDTQYF
CDR3 DNA: TGCAGTGCTAGTTCGATCCACAGTAGCACAGATACGCAGTATTTT
V gene: TRBV20-1
D gene: .
clone size: .
J gene: TRBJ2-3

CDR3 protein: CSVRQGLGDTQYF
CDR3 DNA: TGCAGCGTTAGGCAGGGTTTAGGAGATACGCAGTATTTT
V gene: TRBV29-1
D gene: .
clone size: .
J gene: TRBJ2-3

CDR3 protein: CASRTGSNTEAFF
CDR3 DNA: TGTGCCAGCAGGACAGGATCTAACACTGAAGCTTTCTTT
V gene: TRBV27
D gene: .
clone size: .
J gene: TRBJ1-1

CDR3 protein: CASSQEGGREELFF
CDR3 DNA: TGTGCCAGCAGCCAAGAAGGAGGCCGCGAAGAACTGTTTTTT
V gene: TRBV3-1/TRBV3-2
D gene: .
clone size: .
J gene: TRBJ1-4

CDR3 protein: CASSLVTSGSIYNEQFF
CDR3 DNA: TGTGCCAGCAGCTTAGTCACTAGCGGGAGTATCTACAATGAGCAGTTCTTC
V gene: TRBV7-8
D gene: TRBD2
clone size: .
J gene: TRBJ2-1

CDR3 protein: CASTSWESNQPQHF
CDR3 DNA: TGTGCCAGCACCTCCTGGGAGAGCAATCAGCCCCAGCATTTT
V gene: TRBV2
D gene: .
clone size: .
J gene: TRBJ1-5

CDR3 protein: CASSRTSSYNSPLHF
CDR3 DNA: TGTGCCAGCAGCCGCACGAGCTCCTATAATTCACCCCTCCACTTT
V gene: TRBV6-6
D gene: .
clone size: .
J gene: TRBJ1-6

CDR3 protein: CAIRGTSGKGEQFF
CDR3 DNA: TGTGCCATCAGGGGGACTAGCGGGAAGGGGGAGCAGTTCTTC
V gene: TRBV10-3
D gene: TRBD2
clone size: once
J gene: TRBJ2-1

CDR3 protein: CASSLSGGSSNQPQHF
CDR3 DNA: TGTGCCAGCAGTTTGTCAGGGGGAAGTAGCAATCAGCCCCAGCATTTT
V gene: TRBV27
D gene: TRBD1
clone size: .
J gene: TRBJ1-5

CDR3 protein: CASSQDRLAGEETQYF
CDR3 DNA: TGCGCCAGCAGCCAAGATAGACTAGCGGGCGAAGAGACCCAGTACTTC
V gene: TRBV4-3
D gene: TRBD2
clone size: .
J gene: TRBJ2-5

CDR3 protein: CASSPMGTADTEAFF
CDR3 DNA: TGCGCCAGCAGCCCAATGGGGACAGCTGACACTGAAGCTTTCTTT
V gene: TRBV5-1
D gene: TRBD1
clone size: .
J gene: TRBJ1-1

CDR3 protein: CASSSFGRGQTQYF
CDR3 DNA: TGTGCCAGCAGTTCCTTCGGAAGGGGGCAGACCCAGTACTTC
V gene: TRBV6-2/TRBV6-3
D gene: TRBD1
clone size: .
J gene: TRBJ2-5

CDR3 protein: CASRSRGQGIQETQYF
CDR3 DNA: TGTGCAAGTCGCTCTAGAGGACAGGGGATCCAAGAGACCCAGTACTTC
V gene: TRBV12-2
D gene: .
clone size: .
J gene: TRBJ2-5

CDR3 protein: CASSFPGTGDNEQFF
CDR3 DNA: TGTGCCAGCAGCTTCCCAGGGACAGGGGACAATGAGCAGTTCTTC
V gene: TRBV7-3
D gene: TRBD1
clone size: .
J gene: TRBJ2-1

CDR3 protein: CASRPPGGDYGYTF
CDR3 DNA: TGTGCCAGTCGCCCCCCGGGGGGTGACTATGGCTACACCTTC
V gene: TRBV19
D gene: .
clone size: .
J gene: TRBJ1-2

CDR3 protein: CASSPLSRNTEAFF
CDR3 DNA: TGTGCCAGCAGCCCTCTTTCGAGGAACACTGAAGCTTTCTTT
V gene: TRBV3-1/TRBV3-2
D gene: .
clone size: .
J gene: TRBJ1-1

CDR3 protein: CASSYILGNQPQHF
CDR3 DNA: TGTGCCAGCAGTTACATACTGGGCAATCAGCCCCAGCATTTT
V gene: TRBV6-2/TRBV6-3
D gene: .
clone size: .
J gene: TRBJ1-5

CDR3 protein: CASSLAGGATDTQYF
CDR3 DNA: TGTGCCAGCAGCTTAGCGGGCGGGGCGACAGATACGCAGTATTTT
V gene: TRBV11-2
D gene: .
clone size: .
J gene: TRBJ2-3

CDR3 protein: CARRAGERTGELFF
CDR3 DNA: TGTGCCAGGAGAGCGGGGGAACGGACCGGGGAGCTGTTTTTT
V gene: TRBV6-5
D gene: TRBD2
clone size: many
J gene: TRBJ2-2

CDR3 protein: CAWSVQATSTDTQYF
CDR3 DNA: TGTGCCTGGAGTGTCCAGGCAACTAGCACAGATACGCAGTATTTT
V gene: TRBV30
D gene: .
clone size: .
J gene: TRBJ2-3

CDR3 protein: CASSTGSGTVFEQYF
CDR3 DNA: TGTGCCAGCAGCACAGGTTCCGGGACTGTTTTTGAGCAGTACTTC
V gene: TRBV7-9
D gene: .
clone size: .
J gene: TRBJ2-7

CDR3 protein: CASSHGQGGSYNEQFF
CDR3 DNA: TGCGCCAGCAGCCATGGACAGGGGGGCTCCTACAATGAGCAGTTCTTC
V gene: TRBV4-1
D gene: TRBD1
clone size: .
J gene: TRBJ2-1

CDR3 protein: CASRASGSGPDTQYF
CDR3 DNA: TGCGCCAGCAGGGCTAGCGGGAGTGGCCCAGATACGCAGTATTTT
V gene: TRBV5-1
D gene: TRBD2
clone size: .
J gene: TRBJ2-3

CDR3 protein: CASSLVQDTQYF
CDR3 DNA: TGTGCCAGCAGCTTAGTACAAGATACGCAGTATTTT
V gene: TRBV7-8
D gene: .
clone size: .
J gene: TRBJ2-3

CDR3 protein: CASSPYRPDTEAFF
CDR3 DNA: TGTGCCAGCAGCCCCTACAGGCCGGACACTGAAGCTTTCTTT
V gene: TRBV9
D gene: .
clone size: .
J gene: TRBJ1-1

CDR3 protein: CASRGMLTDGTQYF
CDR3 DNA: TGTGCCAGTAGGGGGATGCTTACCGACGGGACCCAGTACTTC
V gene: TRBV25-1
D gene: .
clone size: .
J gene: TRBJ2-5